This T cell receptor (beta chain) was identified in a study of T cells after somatic rescue of genetic block. Method: immunoSEQ multiplex PCR; TCRdb's copy keeps in-frame clones and lacks some. This sample yields tens of thousands of clones, of which 92% are seen a single time; about 2.7% belongs to the top ten. CDR1 is MNHEY and CDR2 is SMNVEV in the germline V gene (reference sequence). This CDR3 has 14 amino acids. V dropped 6 bases and J dropped 2 bases, with 14 bases sitting between them. The clonotype comes from a man in his forties. The material sequenced was peripheral blood mononuclear cells (PBMCs). The genes are TRBV27 and TRBJ2-7, with D possibly matching TRBD1 (6 bases). CDR3 in DNA: TGTGCCAGCAGCTACTCCGGGACAACCTACGAGCAGTACTTC. Encoded protein: CASSYSGTTYEQYF.